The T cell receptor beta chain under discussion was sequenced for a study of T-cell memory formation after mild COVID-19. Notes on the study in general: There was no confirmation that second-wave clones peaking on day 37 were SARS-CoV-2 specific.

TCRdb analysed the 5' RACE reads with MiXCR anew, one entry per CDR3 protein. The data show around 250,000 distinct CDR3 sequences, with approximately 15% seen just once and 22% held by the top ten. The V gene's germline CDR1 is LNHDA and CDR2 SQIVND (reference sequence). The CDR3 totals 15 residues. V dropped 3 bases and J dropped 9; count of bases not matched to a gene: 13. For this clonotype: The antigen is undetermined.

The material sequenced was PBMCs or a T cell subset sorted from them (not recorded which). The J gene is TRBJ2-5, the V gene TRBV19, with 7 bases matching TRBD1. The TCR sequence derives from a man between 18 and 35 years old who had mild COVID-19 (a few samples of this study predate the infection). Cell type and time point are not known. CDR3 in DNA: TGTGCCAGTAGTATCTCCGGACAGGCGAATGGGGCCCAGTACTTC. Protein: CASSISGQANGAQYF.